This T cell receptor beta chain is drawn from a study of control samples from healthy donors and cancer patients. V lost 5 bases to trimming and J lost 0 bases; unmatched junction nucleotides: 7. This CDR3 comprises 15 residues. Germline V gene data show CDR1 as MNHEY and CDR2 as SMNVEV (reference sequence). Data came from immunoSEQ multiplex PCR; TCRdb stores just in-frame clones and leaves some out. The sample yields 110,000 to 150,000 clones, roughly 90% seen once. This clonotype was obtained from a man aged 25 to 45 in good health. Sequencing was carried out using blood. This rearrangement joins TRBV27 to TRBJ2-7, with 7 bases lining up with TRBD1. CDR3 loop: CASSTRQGPSYEQYF. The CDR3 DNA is TGTGCCAGCAGTACAAGACAGGGACCCTCCTACGAGCAGTACTTC.